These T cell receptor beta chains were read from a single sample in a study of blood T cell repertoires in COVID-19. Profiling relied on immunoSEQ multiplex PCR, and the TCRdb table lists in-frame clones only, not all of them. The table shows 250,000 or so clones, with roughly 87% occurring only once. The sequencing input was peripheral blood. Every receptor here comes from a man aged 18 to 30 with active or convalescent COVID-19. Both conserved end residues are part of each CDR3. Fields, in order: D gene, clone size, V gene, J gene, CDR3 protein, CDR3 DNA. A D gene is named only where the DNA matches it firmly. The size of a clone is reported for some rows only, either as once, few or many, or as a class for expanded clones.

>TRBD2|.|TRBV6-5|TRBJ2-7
CASTVAGLNEQYF
TGTGCCAGCACCGTAGCGGGACTAAACGAGCAGTACTTC
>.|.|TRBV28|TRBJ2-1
CASRSKAAFYNEQFF
TGTGCCAGCAGGTCCAAGGCGGCTTTCTACAATGAGCAGTTCTTC
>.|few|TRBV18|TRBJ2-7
CASSPQVAEQYF
TGTGCCAGCTCACCGCAAGTAGCCGAGCAGTACTTC
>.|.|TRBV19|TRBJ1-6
CASKQGLGTPLHF
TGTGCCAGTAAACAGGGTTTGGGGACACCCCTCCACTTT
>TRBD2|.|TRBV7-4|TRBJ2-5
CASIQRRPGGQETQYF
TGTGCCAGCATCCAGAGGCGTCCGGGAGGGCAAGAGACCCAGTACTTC
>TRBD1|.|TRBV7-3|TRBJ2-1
CASSPGQTFNEQFF
TGTGCCAGCAGCCCGGGACAGACCTTCAATGAGCAGTTCTTC
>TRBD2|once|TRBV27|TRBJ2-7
CASSFSGTTYEQYF
TGTGCCAGCAGCTTTAGCGGGACCACCTACGAGCAGTACTTC
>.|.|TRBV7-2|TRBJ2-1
CASSLAIPEFRNEQFF
TGTGCCAGCAGCTTAGCGATTCCGGAGTTTCGCAATGAGCAGTTCTTC
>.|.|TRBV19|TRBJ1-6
CASSIGGETLSPLHF
TGTGCCAGTAGTATTGGAGGGGAAACTCTTTCACCCCTCCACTTT
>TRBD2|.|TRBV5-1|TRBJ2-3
CASSLVGLAGDSDTQYF
TGCGCCAGCAGCTTGGTGGGACTAGCGGGAGACTCGGATACGCAGTATTTT
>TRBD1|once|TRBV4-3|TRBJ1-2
CASTPEGQGTIYGYTF
TGCGCCAGCACTCCCGAGGGACAGGGGACAATCTATGGCTACACCTTC
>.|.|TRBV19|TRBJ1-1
CASSIRGLVNTEAFF
TGTGCCAGTAGTATCAGGGGATTAGTGAACACTGAAGCTTTCTTT
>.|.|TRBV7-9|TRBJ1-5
CASSFSLEPQHF
TGTGCCAGCAGCTTTAGCTTGGAGCCCCAGCATTTT
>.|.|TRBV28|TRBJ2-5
CASNAPGQETQYF
TGTGCCAGCAATGCTCCAGGTCAAGAGACCCAGTACTTC
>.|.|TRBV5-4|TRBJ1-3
CASSSGAGRNSGNTIYF
TGTGCCAGCAGCTCCGGAGCGGGACGCAACTCTGGAAACACCATATATTTT
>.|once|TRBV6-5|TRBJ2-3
CASRLTGITDTQYF
TGTGCCAGCAGGCTGACAGGTATCACAGATACGCAGTATTTT
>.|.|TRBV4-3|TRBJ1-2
CASSQDSARIGYTF
TGCGCCAGCAGCCAAGATTCGGCGAGGATTGGCTACACCTTC
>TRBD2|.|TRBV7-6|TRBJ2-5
CASSWGTSGMIETQYF
TGTGCCAGCAGCTGGGGGACTAGCGGGATGATCGAGACCCAGTACTTC
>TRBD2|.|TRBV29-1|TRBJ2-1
CSVWGGSSYNEQFF
TGCAGCGTGTGGGGGGGTAGCTCCTACAATGAGCAGTTCTTC
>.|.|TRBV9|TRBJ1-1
CASSVAGQLLNTEAFF
TGTGCCAGCAGCGTAGCCGGACAGTTATTGAACACTGAAGCTTTCTTT
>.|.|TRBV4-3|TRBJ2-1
CASSQDYNNEQFF
TGCGCCAGCAGCCAAGACTATAACAATGAGCAGTTCTTC
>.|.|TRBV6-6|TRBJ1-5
CASSHRDKNQPQHF
TGTGCCAGCAGCCACCGGGACAAGAATCAGCCCCAGCATTTT
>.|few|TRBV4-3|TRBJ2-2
CASRGGTGELFF
TGCGCCAGCAGAGGGGGTACCGGGGAGCTGTTTTTT
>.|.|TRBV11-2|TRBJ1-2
CASKMTGWDYGYTF
TGTGCCAGCAAAATGACAGGATGGGACTATGGCTACACCTTC
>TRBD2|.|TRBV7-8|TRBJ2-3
CASSILPSGSTDTQYF
TGTGCCAGCAGCATACTGCCTAGCGGGAGCACAGATACGCAGTATTTT
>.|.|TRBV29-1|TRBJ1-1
CSVVVGAMATEAFF
TGCAGCGTTGTGGTGGGGGCGATGGCCACTGAAGCTTTCTTT
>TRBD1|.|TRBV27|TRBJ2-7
CASTLTGTGAYEQYF
TGTGCCAGCACTTTAACCGGGACAGGGGCCTACGAGCAGTACTTC
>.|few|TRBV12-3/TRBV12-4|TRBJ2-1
CASSNTPNEQFF
TGTGCCAGCAGCAACACCCCCAATGAGCAGTTCTTC
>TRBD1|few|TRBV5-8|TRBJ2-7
CASRMGTGKVHEQYF
TGTGCCAGCAGGATGGGGACAGGGAAGGTCCACGAGCAGTACTTC
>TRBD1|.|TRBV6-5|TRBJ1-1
CASRRDSLNTEAFF
TGTGCCAGCCGCCGGGACAGTTTGAACACTGAAGCTTTCTTT
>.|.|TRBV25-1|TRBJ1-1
CASSEARTEAFF
TGTGCCAGCAGTGAGGCGAGGACTGAAGCTTTCTTT
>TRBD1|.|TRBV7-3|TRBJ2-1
CASSLRQGLDNEQFF
TGTGCCAGCAGCTTAAGACAGGGCTTGGACAATGAGCAGTTCTTC
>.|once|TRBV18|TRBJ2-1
CASSPGGGSYNEQFF
TGTGCCAGCTCACCGGGAGGGGGCTCCTACAATGAGCAGTTCTTC
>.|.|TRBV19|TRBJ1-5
CASSIDRGRSNQPQHF
TGTGCCAGTAGTATAGATCGCGGCAGAAGCAATCAGCCCCAGCATTTT
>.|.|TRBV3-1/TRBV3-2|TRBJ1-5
CASSPGQIHHAQPQHF
TGTGCCAGCAGCCCAGGACAGATCCATCATGCTCAGCCCCAGCATTTT